This T cell receptor beta chain stems from a study of T cell responses to AZD1222 COVID-19 vaccine (dated by TCRdb to 2020 to 2023). General notes on the study: A total of 230 to 250 trial participants underwent TCR sequencing, of whom approximately 210 received two doses of AZD1222 and around 25 received two doses of the MenACWY control vaccine. Enrollment into the trials was organized by age into subgroups of 18-55, 56-69 and 70-plus years, and those subgroups contained approximately 160, 26 and 62 TCR-sequenced participants, respectively.

The sample's time point label, decoded: baseline before first vaccination. The treatment or condition label of this sample denotes: meningococcal conjugate vaccine given as trial control. The vaccinee samples were drawn from two UK trials, COV001 and COV002, one of which was a single-blind randomized controlled phase 2/3 trial testing AZD1222 (ChAdOx1 nCoV-19) in healthy adults. Trial participant PBMC samples were collected at day 0 and day 28 after the second dose for TCRbeta chain sequencing. On this clone itself: Its antigen has not been determined. No much larger clone is present one base from it, and per-base qualities are unavailable.

The CDR3 regions of human TCRbeta chains were analyzed by immunosequencing. The authors' analysis ran thus. TCRs in the repertoires were compared against a reference library of SARS-CoV-2-specific TCRs that had been generated with the MIRA antigen-specificity platform. Breadth was defined as the fraction of unique TCRs that were SARS-CoV-2-associated, and depth was defined as the fraction of total T cells that were SARS-CoV-2-associated. Each spike-specific TCR was assigned to its reactive spike region and to a CD4 or CD8 class using the MIRA data. Log10-transformed breadth and depth values were compared by one-way ANOVA with Sidak's multiple comparisons tests. In its TCRdb copy, this immuneACCESS table keeps in-frame sequences only and misses some clones. Where compared with another copy, unresolved V genes explain less than half of these, and the others have no known cause. That table supplies the V and J calls and clone size; D and trimming were determined from the DNA. The sample contains 110,000 to 150,000 clones, roughly 93% of them found a single time. The top ten constitute 0.75% to 1% of the sample.

Paper-wide results and their limitations: Vaccine-associated CD4 TCRs spanned the whole spike protein, with dominant responses in regions 160-218 and 743-854. Because no day 14 peak-response samples were available, repertoires were characterized only after the peak T cell response. The 56-69-year group was small, and its depth increase did not reach significance, likely because of low power. Reportedly, close to half of the unique spike-specific TCRs recognized epitopes lying outside the regions that are mutated in the B.1.351 and B.1.1.7 variants. Spike-specific TCR breadth and depth rose significantly after two AZD1222 doses compared with day 0 and with MenACWY recipients. Participants were mostly white British and included more females than males, and it was suggested by the authors that clonal diversity may have been underestimated. Conclusions about previously exposed vaccinees are limited because only six or seven AZD1222 recipients were SARS-CoV-2 seropositive at baseline.

From a lookup of the germline V gene, CDR1 and CDR2 are WSHSY and SAAADI. The V end loses 3 bases and the J end loses 5 bases, and a stretch of 10 bases separates them. The CDR3, from cysteine to phenylalanine, totals 13 residues. Of all the DNA, just the CDR3 is kept, 39 bases in frame from base 1. Source: peripheral blood, taken on day 0 of MenACWY control vaccination. This chain is built from TRBV10-2 and TRBJ1-1, with the D gene too uncertain to name. The receptor was derived from an adult in good health. CDR3 protein: CASSDFRETEAFF. In nucleotides, the sequence is TGCGCCAGCAGTGATTTTAGGGAGACTGAAGCTTTCTTT.